Only a few counts were recorded for the clone carrying this T cell receptor (beta chain). This CDR3 spans 15 amino acids. Germline CDR1 reads SGDLS; CDR2 reads YYNGEE. Deletions cut 0 bases from V and 4 bases from J, with 11 bases between. In the original processing: Estimated nucleated cell counts came from reference gene primer amplification. Sequencing used immunoSEQ multiplex PCR; TCRdb keeps in-frame clones, though not all of them. D and trimming were read from the DNA, whereas the V and J calls and clone size are those reported in that table. The data show 150,000 to 200,000 clones, with 78% seen just once and around 13% held by the top ten. This sample was included in a study of blood T cell repertoires in COVID-19. The overall study: COVID-19 samples, acute and convalescent, were from the United States, Italy and Spain. Nucleic acid was either cDNA or gDNA, and it came from T cells, B-cell-depleted T cells, or PBMCs.

The receptor's source is a woman older than 75 with acute or convalescent COVID-19. The sequenced sample was peripheral blood. The rearrangement uses TRBV9 and TRBJ2-1; TRBD2 might be the D (5 bases). CDR3 amino acids: CASSVDGAAYNEQFF. In nucleotides, the CDR3 is TGTGCCAGCAGCGTAGATGGAGCGGCTTACAATGAGCAGTTCTTC.